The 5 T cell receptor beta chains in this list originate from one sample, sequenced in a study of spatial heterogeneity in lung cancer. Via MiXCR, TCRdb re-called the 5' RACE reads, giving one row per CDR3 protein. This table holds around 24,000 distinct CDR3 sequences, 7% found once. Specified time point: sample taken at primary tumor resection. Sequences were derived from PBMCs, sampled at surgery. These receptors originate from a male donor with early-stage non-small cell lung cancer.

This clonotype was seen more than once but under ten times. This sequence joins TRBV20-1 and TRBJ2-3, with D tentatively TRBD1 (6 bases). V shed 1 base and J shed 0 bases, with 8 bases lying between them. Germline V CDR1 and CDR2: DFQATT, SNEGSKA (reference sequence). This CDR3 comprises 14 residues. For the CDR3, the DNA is TGCAGTGCTAGAGTACAGGGTAGCACAGATACGCAGTATTTT. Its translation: CSARVQGSTDTQYF.

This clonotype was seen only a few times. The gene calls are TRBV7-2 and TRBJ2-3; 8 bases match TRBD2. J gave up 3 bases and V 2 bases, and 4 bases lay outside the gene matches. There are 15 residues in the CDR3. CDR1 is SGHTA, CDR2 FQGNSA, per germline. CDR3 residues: CASSLNGRETDTQYF. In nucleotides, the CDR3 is TGTGCCAGCAGCTTAAACGGGAGGGAGACAGATACGCAGTATTTT.

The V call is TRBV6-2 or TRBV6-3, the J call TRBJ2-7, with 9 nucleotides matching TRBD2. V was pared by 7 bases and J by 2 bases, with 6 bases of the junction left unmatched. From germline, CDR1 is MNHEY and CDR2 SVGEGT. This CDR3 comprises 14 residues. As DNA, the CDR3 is TGTGCCAGCACTTTTAGCGGGAGCCCCTACGAGCAGTACTTC. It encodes CASTFSGSPYEQYF.

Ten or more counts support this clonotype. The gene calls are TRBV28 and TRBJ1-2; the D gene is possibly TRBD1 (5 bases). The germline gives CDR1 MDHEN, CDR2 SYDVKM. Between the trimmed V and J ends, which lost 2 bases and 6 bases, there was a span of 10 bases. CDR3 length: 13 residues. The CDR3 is CASSLVGRDGYTF. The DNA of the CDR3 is TGTGCCAGCAGTTTAGTGGGGCGGGATGGCTACACCTTC.

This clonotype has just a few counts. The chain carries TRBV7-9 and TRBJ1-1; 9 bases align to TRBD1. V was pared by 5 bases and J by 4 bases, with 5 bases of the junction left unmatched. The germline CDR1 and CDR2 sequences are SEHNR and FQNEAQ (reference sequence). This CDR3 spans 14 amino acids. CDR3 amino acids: CASSSGQGTTEAFF. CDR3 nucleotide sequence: TGTGCCAGCAGCAGCGGACAGGGGACCACTGAAGCTTTCTTT.